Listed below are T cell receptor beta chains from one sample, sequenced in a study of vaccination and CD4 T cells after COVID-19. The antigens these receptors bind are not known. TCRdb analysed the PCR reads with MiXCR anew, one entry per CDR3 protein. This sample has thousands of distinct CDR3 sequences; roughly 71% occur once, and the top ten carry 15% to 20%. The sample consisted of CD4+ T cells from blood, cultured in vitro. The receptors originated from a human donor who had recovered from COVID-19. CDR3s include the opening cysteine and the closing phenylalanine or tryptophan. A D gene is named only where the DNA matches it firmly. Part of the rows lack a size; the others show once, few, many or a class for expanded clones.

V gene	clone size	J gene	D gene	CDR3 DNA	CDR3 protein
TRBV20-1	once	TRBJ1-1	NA	TGCAGTGCTCCAGTCGCGGGTTTTAGCACTGAAGCTTTCTTT	CSAPVAGFSTEAFF
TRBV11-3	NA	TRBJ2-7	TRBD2	TGTGCCAGCAGCTTGGACGGACTAGCGGGGGGGCTTAGCTACGAGCAGTACTTC	CASSLDGLAGGLSYEQYF
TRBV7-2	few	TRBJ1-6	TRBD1	TGTGCCAGCAGCAGCTCCGGGACAGCCGGTGCAACCCTCCACTTT	CASSSSGTAGATLHF
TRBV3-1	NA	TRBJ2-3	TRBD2	TGTGCCAGCAGCCCACCGGGACTAGCGGGCTTAGATACGCAGTATTTT	CASSPPGLAGLDTQYF
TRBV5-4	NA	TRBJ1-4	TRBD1	TGTGCCAGCAGCTCGACAGGGGGTAATGAAAAACTGTTTTTT	CASSSTGGNEKLFF
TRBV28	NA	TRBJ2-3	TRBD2	TGTGCCGGTAGCGGGGCCTTCACAGATACGCAGTATTTT	CAGSGAFTDTQYF
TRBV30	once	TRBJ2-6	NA	TGTGCCGGGAATCCTCGGACTGGGAGGCCTGGGGCCAACGTCCTGACTTTC	CAGNPRTGRPGANVLTF
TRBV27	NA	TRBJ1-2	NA	TGTGCCAGCAGTTTATCGATGGGATTCTATGGCTACACCTTC	CASSLSMGFYGYTF
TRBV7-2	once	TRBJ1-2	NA	TGTGCCAGCAGCTTAGTCGGTTATGGCTACACCTTC	CASSLVGYGYTF
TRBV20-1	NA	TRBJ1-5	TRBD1	TGCAGTGCTAGATCCACCGGGACAGAAAATCAGCCCCAGCATTTT	CSARSTGTENQPQHF
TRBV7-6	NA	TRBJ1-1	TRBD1	TGTGCCAGCAGCTTAGCCCGTCCGGGACAGGGTATGAACACTGAAGCTTTCTTT	CASSLARPGQGMNTEAFF
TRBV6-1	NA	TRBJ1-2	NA	TGTGCCAGCAGTCCATCAGGGGAGGATGGCTACACCTTC	CASSPSGEDGYTF
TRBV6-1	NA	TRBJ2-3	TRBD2	TGTGCCAGCAGCCCCAGACTAGCGGGGACAGATACGCAGTATTTT	CASSPRLAGTDTQYF
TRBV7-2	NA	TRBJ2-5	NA	TGTGCCAGCAGAGTTGGGACCCGGGTTGTCGAGACCCAGTACTTC	CASRVGTRVVETQYF
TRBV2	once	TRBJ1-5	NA	TGTGCCAGCAGTGGCCAGGGAGGGGGTAGCAATCAGCCCCAGCATTTT	CASSGQGGGSNQPQHF
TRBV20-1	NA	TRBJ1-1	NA	TGCAGTGCTCCCCCTTTGGCGTCTTTATTAGTTGGCACTGAAGCTTTCTTT	CSAPPLASLLVGTEAFF
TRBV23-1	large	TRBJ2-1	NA	TGCGCCAGCTCTTGCTTCGAGGAACCTATTGGCAATGAGCAGTTCTTC	CASSCFEEPIGNEQFF
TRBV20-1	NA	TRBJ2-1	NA	TGCAGTGCTAGAGGGCGGAGCCGCCTCTACAATGAGCAGTTCTTC	CSARGRSRLYNEQFF
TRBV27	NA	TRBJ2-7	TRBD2	TGTGCCAGCAGTCCGTCAGGGACTAGCGGGGCTTACGAGCAGTACTTC	CASSPSGTSGAYEQYF
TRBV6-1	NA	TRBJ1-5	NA	TGTGCCAGCTGCCTGAGGCCCGATCAGCCCCAGCATTTT	CASCLRPDQPQHF
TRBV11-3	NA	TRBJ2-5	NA	TGTGCCAGCACCATTTATGGGGCGGGGGAGACCCAGTACTTC	CASTIYGAGETQYF
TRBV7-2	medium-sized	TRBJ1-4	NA	TGTGCCAGCACCCTACTGGGGAGGGGAGGGGGTGAAAAACTGTTTTTT	CASTLLGRGGGEKLFF
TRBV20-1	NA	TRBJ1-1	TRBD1	TGCAGTGCGCCTACCAGACAGGGTACGGACACTGAAGCTTTCTTT	CSAPTRQGTDTEAFF
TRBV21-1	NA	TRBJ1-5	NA	TGTGCCAGCAGCAGTCTGAAATTGACAGGACCCAATCAGCCCCAGCATTTT	CASSSLKLTGPNQPQHF
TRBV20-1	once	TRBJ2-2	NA	TGCAGTGCTGCCGGGGTCCGGACCGGGGAGCTGTTTTTT	CSAAGVRTGELFF
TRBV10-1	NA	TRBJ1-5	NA	TGCGCCAGCAGTGAATCCGGGGGCAATCAGCCCCAGCATTTT	CASSESGGNQPQHF
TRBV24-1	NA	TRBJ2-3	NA	TGTGCCACCAGTGTTCAGACAGCCCTCACAGATACGCAGTATTTT	CATSVQTALTDTQYF
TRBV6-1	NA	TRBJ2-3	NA	TGTGCCAGCAGTGAAGCAAGCAGGGCAGATACGCAGTATTTT	CASSEASRADTQYF
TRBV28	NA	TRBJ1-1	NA	TGTGCCAGCAGTTTGTCGGCGGGCATGAACACTGAAGCTTTCTTT	CASSLSAGMNTEAFF
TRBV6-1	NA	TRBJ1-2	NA	TGTGCCAGCAGTGATGGTCTTAAGGGCTACACCTTC	CASSDGLKGYTF
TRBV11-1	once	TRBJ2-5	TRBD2	TGTGCCAGCAGCCCCGGACTAGCGGGACGGGAGACCCAGTACTTC	CASSPGLAGRETQYF
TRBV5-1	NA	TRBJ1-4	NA	TGCGCCAGCAGCCTGTTGGGACCAACTAATGAAAAACTGTTTTTT	CASSLLGPTNEKLFF
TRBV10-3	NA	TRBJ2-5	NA	TGTGCCATCAGTGGTACCCGAGCGGAGGAGACCCAGTACTTC	CAISGTRAEETQYF
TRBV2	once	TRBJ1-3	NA	TGTGCCAGCAGGAGTTCGGGGTGGACTGGAAACACCATATATTTT	CASRSSGWTGNTIYF
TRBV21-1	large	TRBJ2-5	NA	TGTGCCAGCAGTCCCTGGGACACCGACAGGGAAGAGACCCAGTACTTC	CASSPWDTDREETQYF
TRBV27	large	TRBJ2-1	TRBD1	TGTGCCAGCAGTCAGTATCGACAGGGAGCCCAACGTAATGAGCAGTTCTTC	CASSQYRQGAQRNEQFF
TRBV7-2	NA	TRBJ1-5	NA	TGTGCCAGCAACACAGGCTATAGCAATCAGCCCCAGCATTTT	CASNTGYSNQPQHF
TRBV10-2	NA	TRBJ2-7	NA	TGCGCCAGCTCATCCTACGAGCAGTACTTC	CASSSYEQYF
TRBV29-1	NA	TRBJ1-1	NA	TGCAGCGGCACAGCGTTGAACACTGAAGCTTTCTTT	CSGTALNTEAFF
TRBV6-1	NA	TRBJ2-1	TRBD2	TGTGCCAGCGCAACTAGCGGGGGGTACAATGAGCAGTTCTTC	CASATSGGYNEQFF
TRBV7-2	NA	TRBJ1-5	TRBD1	TGTGCCAGCAGCCAGGGGGGCAATCAGCCCCAGCATTTT	CASSQGGNQPQHF
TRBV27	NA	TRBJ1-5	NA	TGTGCCAGCAGATGTCTTTGGTGCAATCAGCCCCAGCATTTT	CASRCLWCNQPQHF